This T cell receptor (beta chain) is drawn from a study of shared clonotypes between healthy human individuals. Study results and caveats: All-four-donor shared clonotypes had higher generation probabilities than non-shared clonotypes did. Among donors, clonotype sharing was expected to be affected by sequencing depth.

For every subset, genomic DNA was evenly distributed across several immunoSEQ plates. The assay was immunoSEQ multiplex PCR, and TCRdb's table has in-frame clones only and misses some. The data show a few million clones, 93% seen once. Germline V lookup: CDR1 MNHEY, CDR2 SMNVEV (reference sequence). Trimming took off 7 bases at V and 3 bases at J, with 19 bases between the two ends. CDR3 length equals 15 residues. CD45RO-negative, CCR7-positively selected cells formed the naive CD8 fraction, excluding terminally differentiated effector memory CD45RA+ cells. Of note for this clone: The antigen remains undetermined.

This TCR was sampled from a young man in good health. Some clones in this sample may be carry-over from other donors' samples. The specimen was naive CD8+ T cells from PBMCs. This chain connects TRBV27 to TRBJ2-7, with a weak D call TRBD2 (6 bases). CDR3 nucleotides: TGTGCCAGCACCTCCATCGGAGGGACTTACTACGAGCAGTACTTC. The encoded protein is CASTSIGGTYYEQYF.